These T cell receptor beta chains were read from a single sample in a study of graft-versus-host responses after intestinal transplantation. Clones were read by immunoSEQ multiplex PCR, and TCRdb kept only the in-frame ones, dropping some. The sample records some 22,000 clones, roughly 43% being singletons. This specimen consisted of alloreactive CD8+ T cells from a mixed lymphocyte reaction culture, obtained before intestinal transplant. The source of these receptors is a human patient who received an intestinal transplant. CDR3s include the opening cysteine and the closing phenylalanine or tryptophan. The order of the fields is clone size, D gene, J gene, V gene, CDR3 DNA, CDR3 protein. A D gene is named only where the DNA matches it firmly. Size is stated for part of the rows, as once, few or many counts, or as a class when the clone is expanded.

>once|-|TRBJ2-1|TRBV5-1
TGCGCCAGCAGCTTGGAATCCGTTTGGGCCCAGTTCTTC
CASSLESVWAQFF
>-|-|TRBJ2-7|TRBV2
TGTGCCAGCAGTGAAATGGCAGGACCCCGCCCCGAGCAGTACTTC
CASSEMAGPRPEQYF
>-|-|TRBJ2-7|TRBV27
TGTGCCAGCAGTCCCTCCTACGGCGCCTCGGGAGAGCAGTACTTC
CASSPSYGASGEQYF
>-|-|TRBJ2-2|TRBV5-4
TGTGCCAGCAGCTTGGACGCCCCCGGGGAGCTGTTTTTT
CASSLDAPGELFF
>-|-|TRBJ2-7|TRBV5-8
TGTGCCAGCAGCTTGAGGCTCCTCATCTGGAACGAGCAGTACTTC
CASSLRLLIWNEQYF
>-|TRBD1|TRBJ2-5|TRBV27
TGTGCCAGCAGTGGACAGGGGCTTAGTTTAGAGACCCAGTACTTC
CASSGQGLSLETQYF
>-|TRBD1|TRBJ1-3|TRBV9
TGTGCCAGCAGCGCGGGACAGGCGGGAAACACCATATATTTT
CASSAGQAGNTIYF
>-|-|TRBJ1-6|TRBV7-9
TGTGCCAGCAGCATAGGGACGGCCTATAATTCACCCCTCCACTTT
CASSIGTAYNSPLHF
>few|-|TRBJ1-5|TRBV6-6
TGTGCCAGCAGTTACGTGCCAGGAAATCAGCCCCAGCATTTT
CASSYVPGNQPQHF
>-|TRBD1|TRBJ2-5|TRBV11-3
TGTGCCAGCAGCTTGGGTAGCCAGGGGACAGGGGAGACCCAGTACTTC
CASSLGSQGTGETQYF
>few|TRBD2|TRBJ2-1|TRBV27
TGTGCCAGCAGTCCGCGGGAGGGGAATGAGCAGTTCTTC
CASSPREGNEQFF
>few|TRBD2|TRBJ2-5|TRBV9
TGTGCCAGCAGCGAGCCCCCGGGACTAGCGGGAGGGACCCAGTACTTC
CASSEPPGLAGGTQYF
>-|TRBD1|TRBJ1-5|TRBV6-5
TGTGCCAGCAGTTACATCCGGGACAGGGGGCGGCGGCCCCAGCATTTT
CASSYIRDRGRRPQHF
>medium-sized|TRBD1|TRBJ1-2|TRBV28
TGTGCCAGCAGGCCGGGACAGAACTATGGCTACACCTTC
CASRPGQNYGYTF
>-|TRBD1|TRBJ1-2|TRBV6-6
TGTGCCAGCACCGGCGCCCAGGGGGACTATGGCTACACCTTC
CASTGAQGDYGYTF
>-|TRBD2|TRBJ2-1|TRBV7-6
TGTGCCAGCAGCTTATCGGCGGGAGGGATGTACAATGAGCAGTTCTTC
CASSLSAGGMYNEQFF
>-|-|TRBJ2-1|TRBV10-2
TGCGCCAGCAGTCCTAGCCGGGGCCTCGACAATGAGCAGTTCTTC
CASSPSRGLDNEQFF
>-|TRBD2|TRBJ2-1|TRBV5-4
TGTGCCAGCAGCTCCGGACTAGCGGGAGAGTCCTACAATGAGCAGTTCTTC
CASSSGLAGESYNEQFF
>-|-|TRBJ2-5|TRBV13
TGTGCCAGCAGCTTAGGGGAAAAGACCCAGTACTTC
CASSLGEKTQYF
>medium-sized|-|TRBJ2-7|TRBV21-1
TGTGCCAGCAGCAAAGACTACAGGGGGCGCGAGCAGTACTTC
CASSKDYRGREQYF
>-|TRBD1|TRBJ1-2|TRBV7-9
TGTGCCAGCAGCCTAAACCAGCCGACAGGGCTTGGCTACACCTTC
CASSLNQPTGLGYTF
>medium-sized|-|TRBJ1-1|TRBV5-4
TGTGCCAGCAGCCTCCGGACACTTAAGACTGAAGCTTTCTTT
CASSLRTLKTEAFF
>-|TRBD2|TRBJ2-1|TRBV19
TGTGCCAGTTCAGCGGGAGGGCCCTATGAGCAGTTCTTC
CASSAGGPYEQFF
>few|TRBD1|TRBJ1-5|TRBV6-4
TGTGCCAGCAGGCACCAAAACAGGGGTATTGGTCAGCCCCAGCATTTT
CASRHQNRGIGQPQHF
>-|-|TRBJ1-2|TRBV5-1
TGCGCCAGCAGCTTCAGACAACAGGAAGCTAACTATGGCTACACCTTC
CASSFRQQEANYGYTF
>-|TRBD1|TRBJ1-2|TRBV13
TGTGCCAGCAGCTCACTATGGACAGGCCGAATAGGCTACACCTTC
CASSSLWTGRIGYTF
>few|TRBD2|TRBJ2-2|TRBV5-1
TGCGCCAGCAGCTCTATCCCTAGCGGGGTGAACACCGGGGAGCTGTTTTTT
CASSSIPSGVNTGELFF
>-|-|TRBJ2-3|TRBV19
TGTGCCAGTAGTATCAGAACTTTGGGCACAGATACGCAGTATTTT
CASSIRTLGTDTQYF